The 28 T cell receptor beta chains below were found in one sample sequenced in a study of beta chain bispecific antibodies for T cell cancers. Study-wide results and caveats: Most targeted TRBV signal came from the leukemia cell line cells, not normal T cells.

TCRdb used MiXCR to reprocess the 5' RACE reads, holding one entry per CDR3 protein. The sample holds 20,000 to 25,000 distinct CDR3 sequences, approximately 2.6% seen once. These receptors have no known antigen. Blood mononuclear cells were expanded for two to three days using either OKT3 anti-CD3 antibody or CD3/CD28 beads. The source material was healthy donor T cells cultured with leukemia cells. These receptors came from a human donor in good health. Some clones in this sample may be carry-over from other donors' samples.

This clonotype showed up many times. The chain uses TRBV20-1 and TRBJ1-1; D is undetermined. The CDR3 spans 13 residues. Germline CDR1 is DFQATT and CDR2 is SNEGSKA (reference sequence). Deletions cut 6 bases from V and 3 bases from J, with 14 bases between. The DNA of the CDR3 is TGCAGTGCCCCCCCGGGGTCCCACACTGAAGCTTTCTTT. Translation: CSAPPGSHTEAFF.

This clonotype was found many times. The chain is built from TRBV28 and TRBJ1-2; 9 positions match TRBD1. This CDR3 comprises 17 residues. V gave up 6 bases and J gave up 2 bases; unmatched junction bases: 13. From germline, CDR1 is MDHEN and CDR2 SYDVKM. The CDR3 loop reads CASSLVIAGTGNYGYTF. The CDR3 nucleotides are TGTGCCAGCAGCCTGGTGATAGCCGGGACAGGGAACTATGGCTACACCTTC.

There are many counts of this clonotype. The V gene is TRBV2, the J gene TRBJ2-3; D perhaps matches TRBD2 (5 bases). V dropped 4 bases and J dropped 3 bases, with 8 bases sitting between them. CDR3 length: 13 amino acids. Germline V gene lookup returns CDR1 SNHLY and CDR2 FYNNEI. The CDR3 DNA reads as TGTGCCAGCAGTGTGGGGAGAACAGATACGCAGTATTTT. Translation gives CASSVGRTDTQYF.

This clonotype was counted at least ten times. This chain uses TRBV4-1 with TRBJ1-2; 8 bases agree with TRBD1. This CDR3 has 15 residues. CDR1 and CDR2 from the germline V gene are MGHRA and YSYEKL. Trimming cost V 1 base and J 8 bases; bases outside gene matches: 9. CDR3 sequence: CASSQVGGDRLGYTF. CDR3 nucleotide sequence: TGCGCCAGCAGCCAAGTGGGAGGGGACAGGCTCGGCTACACCTTC.

The chain is built from TRBV12-3 or TRBV12-4 and TRBJ2-7; D might be TRBD2 (5 bases). CDR3 length: 14 residues. Trimming took off 5 bases at V and 4 bases at J, with 15 bases between the two ends. The CDR3 loop reads CASSLQADSYEQYF. CDR3 in DNA: TGTGCCAGCAGTCTCCAGGCGGACTCTTACGAGCAGTACTTC.

At least ten counts were recorded for this clonotype. The chain carries TRBV5-1 and TRBJ2-2; D may be TRBD1 (6 bases). V dropped 3 bases and J dropped 1 base, with 10 bases sitting between them. Germline-derived CDR1 and CDR2 are SGHRS and YFSETQ. The CDR3 runs to 15 residues. The CDR3 DNA sequence: TGCGCCAGCAGCTCCGGGACAAGGAACACCGGGGAGCTGTTTTTT. As protein: CASSSGTRNTGELFF.

This clonotype was observed at least ten times. The CDR3 is CASRLAAGWSGELFF. The CDR3, as DNA: TGTGCAAGTCGCTTAGCGGCAGGGTGGAGCGGGGAGCTTTTTTTT. The rearrangement uses TRBV12-2 and TRBJ2-2; the table's D call, TRBD1, was not checked against the DNA. TRBV12-2 is flagged as a pseudogene. The CDR3 consists of 15 residues.

This clonotype has a handful of counts. This CDR3 is CASTPGNYYNEQFF. DNA for the CDR3: TGTGCCAGTACCCCTGGAAACTACTACAATGAGCAGTTCTTC. The chain recombines TRBV19 with TRBJ2-1; no clear D gene. The CDR3 length is 14 residues. Germline CDR1 and CDR2: LNHDA and SQIVND (reference sequence). Deletions cut 7 bases from V and 3 bases from J, with 13 bases between.

This clonotype has ten or more counts. This sequence joins TRBV27 and TRBJ2-3; TRBD1 might be the D (6 bases). CDR1 and CDR2 from the germline V gene are MNHEY and SMNVEV (reference sequence). The CDR3 loop spans 14 amino acids. V lost 6 bases and J lost 3, with 13 bases in between. CDR3: CASRSGDRTDTQYF. CDR3 nucleotide sequence: TGTGCCAGCAGATCAGGGGATAGGACAGATACGCAGTATTTT.

The chain has TRBV7-8 and TRBJ2-5; D gene ambiguous. From germline, CDR1 is SGHVS and CDR2 FQNEAQ. The CDR3 extends over 15 amino acids. The V and J ends lost 1 base and 4 bases respectively, with 13 bases between them. Written as DNA, the CDR3 is TGTGCCAGCAGCTTAGAGGGTGGCGGCGGAGAGACCCAGTACTTC. As protein: CASSLEGGGGETQYF.

In this sample, this clonotype turned up a few times. This CDR3 is CASSVDTQYF. CDR3 DNA: TGTGCCAGCAGCGTGGATACGCAGTATTTT. V usage is TRBV12-3 or TRBV12-4 and J usage is TRBJ2-3; D remains unclear. The ends were cut back, 6 bases at V and 6 bases at J, with 4 bases in the middle. CDR3 length: 10 amino acids.

This clonotype was detected many times. V gene TRBV3-1 combines with J gene TRBJ1-4; 11 nucleotides agree with TRBD1. The CDR3 extends over 16 amino acids. V shed 1 base and J 4 bases; nucleotides not matched to a gene: 2. The germline CDR1 and CDR2 sequences are LGHDT and YNNKEL (reference sequence). CDR3 amino acids: CASSQGTGGYNEKLFF. CDR3 bases: TGTGCCAGCAGCCAAGGGACAGGGGGCTATAATGAAAAACTGTTTTTT.

This clonotype showed up just a few times. The chain recombines TRBV5-1 with TRBJ2-2, with D unresolved. The germline gives CDR1 SGHRS, CDR2 YFSETQ. V lost 0 bases and J 3 bases, leaving 9 bases between the germline ends. The CDR3 totals 15 residues. The CDR3 protein is CASSLGDMDTGELFF. For the CDR3, the DNA is TGCGCCAGCAGCTTGGGGGATATGGACACCGGGGAGCTGTTTTTT.

This clonotype was recorded at least ten times. This chain joins TRBV5-1 and TRBJ1-6; no clear D. Trimming took off 1 base at V and 6 bases at J, with 8 bases between the two ends. The CDR3 is 14 residues long. The germline gives CDR1 SGHRS, CDR2 YFSETQ. The CDR3 is CASSLTVLNSPLHF. For the CDR3, the DNA is TGCGCCAGCAGCTTGACTGTACTTAATTCACCCCTCCACTTT.

This clonotype came up many times. The chain is built from TRBV5-1 and TRBJ1-1, with 9 bases identical to TRBD1. The CDR3 totals 15 residues. V was pared by 3 bases and J by 3 bases, with 6 bases of the junction left unmatched. Germline V gene data show CDR1 as SGHRS and CDR2 as YFSETQ. As DNA, the CDR3 is TGCGCCAGCAGCTGGACAGGGGCGTGGGACACTGAAGCTTTCTTT. Its translation is CASSWTGAWDTEAFF.

The J gene is TRBJ2-5, the V gene TRBV20-1, with D tentatively TRBD1 (5 bases). Germline V gene lookup returns CDR1 DFQATT and CDR2 SNEGSKA (reference sequence). CDR3 length: 13 residues. V lost 4 bases and J lost 3, with 12 bases in between. CDR3 nucleotide sequence: TGCAGTGCTATTACAGGATTCGAAGAGACCCAGTACTTC. Encoded protein: CSAITGFEETQYF.

This clonotype was picked up many times. DNA of the CDR3: TGTGCCAGCAGTCCACGGACAGGGACGAACACTGAAGCTTTCTTT. Translating it yields CASSPRTGTNTEAFF. The chain joins TRBV27 to TRBJ1-1; 8 bases are a match to TRBD1. CDR3 length: 15 residues. V was pared by 5 bases and J by 1 base, with 6 bases of the junction left unmatched. The germline gives CDR1 MNHEY, CDR2 SMNVEV (reference sequence).

This clonotype was counted many times. The chain links TRBV19 to TRBJ1-5; the D is unclear. Germline loops: CDR1 LNHDA, CDR2 SQIVND (reference sequence). CDR3 length: 15 amino acids. Trimming took 5 bases from V and 2 from J, leaving 13 bases between them. The CDR3 protein is CASSGSGLGNQPQHF. In DNA, the CDR3 is TGTGCCAGTAGTGGGAGTGGTCTTGGCAATCAGCCCCAGCATTTT. Combining the CDR3 with reference TRBV19 and TRBJ1-5 gives the whole variable domain DGGITQSPKYLFRKEGQNVTLSCEQNLNHDAMYWYRQDPGQGLRLIYYSQIVNDFQKGDIAEGYSVSREKKESFPLTVTSAQKNPTAFYLCASSGSGLGNQPQHFGDGTRLSIL.

This clonotype has a count of ten or more. The chain uses TRBV3-1 and TRBJ2-1; 7 nucleotides agree with TRBD2. V shed 5 bases and J 3 bases; nucleotides not matched to a gene: 7. The CDR3 spans 15 residues. Germline lookup yields CDR1 LGHDT and CDR2 YNNKEL (reference sequence). The CDR3 bases are TGTGCCAGCAGCTCCAAGACTAGCCTCTACAATGAGCAGTTCTTC. Residues: CASSSKTSLYNEQFF.

The table lists this clonotype with many counts. The chain carries TRBV12-3 or TRBV12-4 and TRBJ1-2; D gene uncertain. Trimming removed 3 bases at V and 5 bases at J, with 31 bases between. This CDR3 spans 20 amino acids. The CDR3 bases are TGTGCCAGCAGTTTGCGGGGTCGAGGGCTCTTAAACCCATCCTTGTATGGCTACACCTTC. This translates into CASSLRGRGLLNPSLYGYTF.

Many counts were recorded for this clonotype. The chain joins TRBV2 to TRBJ2-1; D unresolved. The CDR3 is 15 amino acids. Trimming took 7 bases from V and 8 from J, leaving 21 bases between them. CDR1 is SNHLY and CDR2 is FYNNEI in the germline V gene. The CDR3 nucleotides read TGTGCCAGCAATCTGGAACTTGGGTATGGCGATGAGCAGTTCTTC. Protein product: CASNLELGYGDEQFF.

This clonotype appeared many times. The chain employs TRBV7-3 and TRBJ2-2; 12 bases match TRBD1. Trimming took 5 bases from V and 5 from J; bases not matched to a gene: 9. Germline-derived CDR1 and CDR2 are SGHTA and FQGTGA. The CDR3 has 17 amino acids. The CDR3 region is CASSPSGTGGSTGELFF. In DNA, the CDR3 is TGTGCCAGCAGCCCTAGTGGGACAGGGGGCAGTACCGGGGAGCTGTTTTTT. Supplemented by reference TRBV7-3 and TRBJ2-2, the full variable domain reads GAGVSQTPSNKVTEKGKYVELRCDPISGHTALYWYRQSLGQGPEFLIYFQGTGAADDSGLPNDRFFAVRPEGSVSTLKIQRTERGDSAVYLCASSPSGTGGSTGELFFGEGSRLTVL.

This clonotype appeared many times. The chain recombines TRBV25-1 with TRBJ1-2; a weak D match, TRBD1 (5 bases). CDR3 length: 13 amino acids. CDR1 is MGHDK, CDR2 SYGVNS, per germline. The germline V and J ends were trimmed by 4 bases and 5 bases, with 11 bases remaining between them. The CDR3 reads CASSGGNRYGYTF. CDR3 in DNA: TGTGCCAGCAGTGGGGGGAACCGGTATGGCTACACCTTC.

This clonotype was detected ten times or more. The V and J genes are TRBV20-1 and TRBJ2-3, with 7 bases that match TRBD2. The germline gives CDR1 DFQATT, CDR2 SNEGSKA (reference sequence). Trimming at V came to 0 bases and at J to 2 bases, leaving 8 bases not matched to a gene. This CDR3 contains 16 residues. As DNA, the CDR3 is TGCAGTGCTAGAGATTTTGGGGGGGGGGTCACAGATACGCAGTATTTT. Protein: CSARDFGGGVTDTQYF.

This clonotype was detected many times. The genes are TRBV27 and TRBJ2-5; 7 bases are shared with TRBD1. Germline V gives CDR1 MNHEY, CDR2 SMNVEV (reference sequence). The CDR3 runs 13 residues. V shed 7 bases and J 7 bases; nucleotides not matched to a gene: 9. DNA of the CDR3: TGTGCCAGCACGGGATTAGGGGGCGGGACCCAGTACTTC. Its translation is CASTGLGGGTQYF.

This clonotype has ten or more counts. The V call is TRBV10-3, the J call TRBJ2-3; no clear D. Trimming stripped 6 bases from V and 6 bases from J, with 10 bases between. Per the germline V gene, CDR1 is ENHRY and CDR2 is SYGVKD. The CDR3 totals 12 residues. The CDR3 reads CAIRTLVDTQYF. CDR3 in DNA: TGTGCCATCAGAACCCTGGTCGATACGCAGTATTTT.

With regard to this clonotype: One base away lies a much larger clone, so this may be a sequencing read error. The chain uses TRBV6-6 and TRBJ1-6; 9 bases fit TRBD1. Germline values: CDR1 MNHNY, CDR2 SVGAGI (reference sequence). Trimming cost V 4 bases and J 0 bases; bases outside gene matches: 13. The CDR3 is made up of 20 amino acids. CDR3 region: CASSFSRDRALSSYNSPLHF. Written as DNA, the CDR3 is TGTGCCAGCAGTTTCAGCCGGGACAGGGCTTTGAGCTCCTATAATTCACCCCTCCACTTT.

This clonotype appeared a few times. This chain links TRBV7-9 with TRBJ2-3, with a tentative D call TRBD1 (6 bases). There are 14 residues in the CDR3. The V gene lost 5 bases and the J gene lost 4 bases, with 13 bases spanning the gap. Germline CDR1 and CDR2: SEHNR and FQNEAQ (reference sequence). The CDR3 loop is CASSIRDTSDTQYF. CDR3 coding DNA: TGTGCCAGCAGCATCCGGGACACATCAGATACGCAGTATTTT. Using reference TRBV7-9 and TRBJ2-3 for the parts outside the CDR3, the full variable domain is DTGVSQNPRHKITKRGQNVTFRCDPISEHNRLYWYRQTLGQGPEFLTYFQNEAQLEKSRLLSDRFSAERPKGSFSTLEIQRTEQGDSAMYLCASSIRDTSDTQYFGPGTRLTVL.